The entry below describes one T cell receptor (beta chain). Sequencing was performed with immunoSEQ multiplex PCR; in TCRdb, only in-frame clones are kept and a portion is missing. The repertoire includes about 70,000 clones, less than 99% of them detected once, and less than 0.25% sits in the top ten. This sample was included in a study of technical replicates of blood from several donors. Trimming cost V 3 bases and J 1 base, with 9 bases left between them. In germline, CDR1 is SGHTA, CDR2 FQGTGA. The CDR3 length is 14 residues. This chain connects TRBV7-3 to TRBJ2-5, with D maybe TRBD2 (6 bases). The sequence was collected from a human donor in good health. The sequenced sample was T cells isolated from PBMCs. Here the CDR3 DNA reads TGTGCCAGCAGCTTGGGAGGATCCCAAGAGACCCAGTACTTC. Its protein product is CASSLGGSQETQYF.